This entry is about one TCR beta chain. This specimen comes from a study of identifying expanded T cells in peripheral blood. Profiled with immunoSEQ multiplex PCR; TCRdb holds only in-frame clones, not every one. Among 95,000 to 100,000 clones listed, around 88% were seen once. Healthy donors had no documented immune events, such as infections, while sampled. Germline V CDR1 and CDR2: SGHNT, YYREEE (reference sequence). Trimming stripped 4 bases from V and 1 base from J, with 5 bases between. This CDR3 is built from 12 residues. Sample: blood. V usage is TRBV5-4 and J usage is TRBJ1-1; D gene uncertain. The TCR originated in a person aged 18 to 70 in good health. CDR3 bases: TGTGCCAGCAGCGGGCAGAACACTGAAGCTTTCTTT. Amino acid sequence: CASSGQNTEAFF.